The present T cell receptor beta chain was sequenced within a study of graft-versus-host responses after intestinal transplantation. Study-wide points: GvH clones detected in recipient marrow included some appearing first in ileum or blood. Allografts of patients with graft-donor T cell macrochimerism showed high graft-versus-host to host-versus-graft clone ratios.

The CDR3 extends over 15 amino acids. Per germline, CDR1 MNHNY and CDR2 SVGAGI (reference sequence). V was clipped by 2 bases and J by 7 bases, with 12 bases between them. Assay used: immunoSEQ multiplex PCR; TCRdb lists only in-frame clones, some missing. The sample consists of about 94,000 clones, about 91% of them appearing once. This clone was recorded only once. The antigen remains unidentified. The TCR was taken from a human donor who received an intestinal transplant. The source material was unstimulated CD8+ T cells sorted from spleen or lymph node cells, sampled before intestinal transplant. The chain carries TRBV6-6 and TRBJ1-6; TRBD1 is a possible D gene (6 bases). DNA of the CDR3: TGTGCCAGCAGTTACGGGACACGATCCAATTCACCCCTCCACTTT. Protein sequence: CASSYGTRSNSPLHF.